Shown below are 32 T cell receptor beta chains from a single sample sequenced in a study of naive and memory T cell subsets. A UMI-containing oligonucleotide was joined by 3' ligation to the TCR cDNA template. Amplification of ligated cDNA took four PCR rounds with SP2 and nested alpha and beta constant primers. Via MiXCR, TCRdb re-called the 5' RACE reads, giving one row per CDR3 protein. Of tens of thousands of distinct CDR3 sequences listed, 5.5% to 8.5% are singletons. The receptors were gathered from a male donor in good health.

This clonotype was detected many times. The chain links TRBV20-1 to TRBJ2-1; no firm D call. CDR3 length: 12 residues. Germline-derived CDR1 and CDR2 are DFQATT and SNEGSKA (reference sequence). The V end lost 3 bases, the J end lost 7 bases, and 10 bases lay between the germline ends. CDR3 in amino acids: CSASRAGNEQFF. Here the CDR3 DNA reads TGCAGTGCTAGTCGTGCCGGAAATGAGCAGTTCTTC.

This clonotype was observed at least ten times. This rearrangement joins TRBV6-5 to TRBJ2-7; D is perhaps TRBD2 (5 bases). The CDR3 totals 17 residues. Germline V gene sequence: CDR1 MNHEY, CDR2 SVGAGI. Trimming pared 0 bases from V and 1 base from J, leaving 16 bases between. CDR3 loop: CASSYSGWSGSSYEQYF. The DNA for the CDR3 is TGTGCCAGCAGTTACTCGGGTTGGTCGGGGTCATCCTACGAGCAGTACTTC.

This clonotype came up many times. The chain employs TRBV12-3 or TRBV12-4 and TRBJ2-7, with a tentative D call TRBD2 (6 bases). This CDR3 comprises 14 residues. Between the trimmed V and J ends, which lost 6 bases and 3 bases, there was a span of 15 bases. In DNA form, the CDR3 reads TGTGCCAGCAGGCTGGGGGGTTTAGTCTACGAGCAGTACTTC. Residues: CASRLGGLVYEQYF.

This clonotype was observed many times. V usage is TRBV6-5 and J usage is TRBJ2-1, with 10 bases lining up with TRBD2. This CDR3 is 16 amino acids long. The germline V gene has CDR1 MNHEY and CDR2 SVGAGI. V shed 6 bases, J shed 8 bases, and the junction held 13 bases outside the gene matches. CDR3 DNA: TGTGCCAGCAGCCTGGGGATAGCGGGGGGATGGGATGAGCAGTTCTTC. Encoded protein: CASSLGIAGGWDEQFF.

The chain combines TRBV7-9 with TRBJ1-4, with TRBD1 matching 7 bases. The CDR3 is 15 amino acids. Germline V gene lookup returns CDR1 SEHNR and CDR2 FQNEAQ (reference sequence). Unmatched junction bases numbered 7, after V lost 1 base and J lost 8 bases. This chain's CDR3 is CASSLENRGQEKLFF. In DNA form, the CDR3 reads TGTGCCAGCAGCTTAGAGAACAGGGGCCAAGAAAAACTGTTTTTT.

This clonotype was detected a few times. The V gene is TRBV28, the J gene TRBJ2-1, with a tentative D call TRBD2 (5 bases). The V end lost 3 bases, the J end lost 4 bases, and 10 bases lay between the germline ends. The V gene's germline CDR1 is MDHEN and CDR2 SYDVKM. The CDR3 covers 14 residues. This chain's CDR3 is CASSLADYYNEQFF. The CDR3 nucleotides read TGTGCCAGCAGTTTGGCCGACTATTACAATGAGCAGTTCTTC.

This clonotype was seen ten or more times. V is TRBV19 and J is TRBJ1-6, with 8 positions matching TRBD1. The CDR3 has 18 amino acids. V shed 3 bases, J shed 0 bases, and the junction held 7 bases outside the gene matches. CDR1 and CDR2 (germline): LNHDA, SQIVND (reference sequence). DNA of the CDR3: TGTGCCAGTAGTATCGAGGGACAGGATCGCTCCTATAATTCACCCCTCCACTTT. It specifies CASSIEGQDRSYNSPLHF.

In this sample, this clonotype turned up a few times. The rearrangement uses TRBV29-1 and TRBJ2-7, with 7 bases identical to TRBD2. This CDR3 comprises 13 residues. Germline loops: CDR1 SQVTM, CDR2 ANQGSEA. Trimming removed 7 bases from V and 4 bases from J; junction bases left unmatched: 10. The CDR3 DNA reads TGCAGCGCGAGTCACGGGGAGGGGTACGAGCAGTACTTC. As protein: CSASHGEGYEQYF.

This clonotype was observed a few times. The chain employs TRBV29-1 and TRBJ2-3; either TRBD1 or TRBD2 may supply D (6 bases each). CDR1 is SQVTM and CDR2 is ANQGSEA in the germline V gene. V was trimmed by 8 bases and J by 5 bases, leaving 17 bases between them. The CDR3 is 13 amino acids. The CDR3: CSWGAQVGDTQYF. The CDR3 bases are TGCAGCTGGGGGGCCCAGGTTGGAGATACGCAGTATTTT.

This clonotype was picked up a small number of times. V is TRBV20-1 and J is TRBJ2-3, with D possibly being TRBD1 or TRBD2 (5 bases each). CDR1 and CDR2 from the germline V gene are DFQATT and SNEGSKA (reference sequence). V was cut by 3 bases and J by 5 bases, with 12 bases left in between. The CDR3 runs to 13 residues. The CDR3, as DNA: TGCAGTGCTAGTGGGGGAGCGCGAGATACGCAGTATTTT. This codes for CSASGGARDTQYF.

This clonotype was counted between two and nine times. The rearrangement uses TRBV3-1 and TRBJ2-1, with D unclear. V was trimmed by 0 bases and J by 6 bases, leaving 0 bases between them. Germline V gene lookup returns CDR1 LGHDT and CDR2 YNNKEL (reference sequence). CDR3 size: 11 residues. CDR3 nucleotides: TGTGCCAGCAGCCAAGACAATGAGCAGTTCTTC. Translation gives CASSQDNEQFF.

Ten or more counts support this clonotype. The V and J genes are TRBV6-5 and TRBJ1-2; TRBD1 matches 7 bases. Trimming took 6 bases from V and 2 from J; bases not matched to a gene: 12. The germline gives CDR1 MNHEY, CDR2 SVGAGI. CDR3 size: 16 residues. CDR3 DNA: TGTGCCAGCAGCACCGGGGGAGGCAGGGGGAACTATGGCTACACCTTC. Amino acid sequence: CASSTGGGRGNYGYTF.

The sample holds a few counts of this clonotype. The chain uses TRBV29-1 and TRBJ1-2; weak D call: TRBD1 (6 bases). V shed 1 base and J shed 5 bases, with 11 bases lying between them. The CDR3 covers 13 residues. Looked up from germline, CDR1 is SQVTM and CDR2 is ANQGSEA. The CDR3 DNA is TGCAGCGTTGAAGGGACAGCTTATTATGGCTACACCTTC. This encodes CSVEGTAYYGYTF. The complete variable domain, with remaining parts taken from reference TRBV29-1 and TRBJ1-2, reads SAVISQKPSRDICQRGTSLTIQCQVDSQVTMMFWYRQQPGQSLTLIATANQGSEATYESGFVIDKFPISRPNLTFSTLTVSNMSPEDSSIYLCSVEGTAYYGYTFGSGTRLTVV.

This clonotype was recorded at least ten times. The chain carries TRBV6-5 and TRBJ2-1; D might be TRBD2 (6 bases). The CDR3 loop spans 16 amino acids. The germline gives CDR1 MNHEY, CDR2 SVGAGI. The V end was cut by 6 bases, the J end by 9 bases, with 24 bases between. The CDR3 DNA reads as TGTGCCAGCAGCAAAACGGGACTGGGGGAGATCAGTGAGCAGTTCTTC. Amino acids: CASSKTGLGEISEQFF.

In this sample, this clonotype turned up many times. In nucleotides, the CDR3 is TGTGCCAGCACCTCTAACGAGATGGAGCAGTTCTTC. Translated: CASTSNEMEQFF. The chain employs TRBV5-4 and TRBJ2-1, with D unclear. Germline-derived CDR1 and CDR2 are SGHNT and YYREEE (reference sequence). Trimming left V 6 bases short and J 10 bases short, with 14 bases between. The CDR3 is 12 residues long.

This clonotype has at least ten counts. The chain employs TRBV6-1 and TRBJ1-5, with a weak D call TRBD1 (5 bases). This CDR3 is built from 14 residues. The V end lost 8 bases, the J end lost 6 bases, and 17 bases lay between the germline ends. CDR1 and CDR2 from the germline V gene are MNHNS and SASEGT. CDR3 region: CASGRQSTPQPQHF. In DNA form, the CDR3 reads TGTGCCAGCGGACGACAGTCGACCCCTCAGCCCCAGCATTTT.

This clonotype was seen repeatedly, ten times or more. This chain joins TRBV6-5 and TRBJ1-1; D is undetermined. The V end was cut by 6 bases, the J end by 0 bases, with 8 bases between. Germline assignment: CDR1 MNHEY and CDR2 SVGAGI. The CDR3 has 13 residues. The CDR3 spells CASSLTLNTEAFF. As DNA, the CDR3 is TGTGCCAGCAGCCTTACTTTGAACACTGAAGCTTTCTTT.

This clonotype was counted a few times. The chain combines TRBV9 with TRBJ2-2; D assignment may be TRBD1 or TRBD2 (6 bases each). Germline assignment: CDR1 SGDLS and CDR2 YYNGEE. Trimming took off 7 bases at V and 4 bases at J, with 14 bases between the two ends. This CDR3 is 14 amino acids long. CDR3 bases: TGTGCCAGCGGCGGGGCAGGGGTCACCGGGGAGCTGTTTTTT. This gives the protein CASGGAGVTGELFF. The full variable domain, completed using reference TRBV9 and TRBJ2-2, is DSGVTQTPKHLITATGQRVTLRCSPRSGDLSVYWYQQSLDQGLQFLIQYYNGEERAKGNILERFSAQQFPDLHSELNLSSLELGDSALYFCASGGAGVTGELFFGEGSRLTVL.

This clonotype was counted ten times or more. V usage is TRBV7-8 and J usage is TRBJ2-1; 8 bases line up with TRBD2. After removal of 2 bases from V and 6 bases from J, the junction contained 9 bases not matched to a gene. The CDR3 has 16 residues. Germline V gene lookup returns CDR1 SGHVS and CDR2 FQNEAQ. Here the CDR3 reads CASSLTGTRVGNEQFF. CDR3 DNA: TGTGCCAGCAGCTTAACCGGGACTAGGGTCGGCAATGAGCAGTTCTTC.

The table lists this clonotype with a few counts. The chain carries TRBV7-2 and TRBJ2-3; D uncertain. V shed 0 bases and J shed 2 bases, with 9 bases lying between them. CDR1 and CDR2 (germline): SGHTA, FQGNSA. The CDR3 spans 15 residues. CDR3 in DNA: TGTGCCAGCAGCTTAGCCGGGCACCCCACAGATACGCAGTATTTT. Protein product: CASSLAGHPTDTQYF.

This clonotype was recorded many times. This rearrangement joins TRBV20-1 to TRBJ2-7; weak D call: TRBD2 (7 bases). Germline CDR1 is DFQATT and CDR2 is SNEGSKA (reference sequence). This CDR3 is built from 17 residues. Trimming left V 2 bases short and J 3 bases short, with 23 bases between. CDR3 in amino acids: CSARHTLQRGGDYEQYF. CDR3 in DNA: TGCAGTGCTAGACATACCCTACAGAGGGGGGGTGACTACGAGCAGTACTTC.

This clonotype was observed at least ten times. This sequence joins TRBV12-3 or TRBV12-4 and TRBJ1-1; D possibly corresponds to TRBD1 (5 bases). This CDR3 is 13 amino acids long. V was trimmed by 4 bases and J by 1 base, leaving 7 bases between them. CDR3 sequence (DNA): TGTGCCAGCAGTTGGGGCACGAACACTGAAGCTTTCTTT. As protein: CASSWGTNTEAFF.

This clonotype was counted ten times or more. The gene calls are TRBV14 and TRBJ2-3; 8 nucleotides align to TRBD1. Trimming removed 6 bases from V and 0 bases from J; junction bases left unmatched: 5. The CDR3 totals 15 residues. Per germline, CDR1 SGHDN and CDR2 FVKESK. The chain's CDR3 is CASRDRQGSTDTQYF. The CDR3 nucleotides are TGTGCCAGCAGAGATCGACAGGGGAGCACAGATACGCAGTATTTT.

The table lists this clonotype with many counts. The V gene is TRBV20-1, the J gene TRBJ2-1; TRBD1 aligns across 7 bases. J lost 9 bases, V lost 5 bases, and 7 bases had no gene match. Germline CDR1 DFQATT, CDR2 SNEGSKA (reference sequence). The CDR3 contains 12 residues. The CDR3 coding sequence is TGCAGTGCTCTCCGACAGGGCGGTGAGCAGTTCTTC. It codes for CSALRQGGEQFF.

In this sample, this clonotype turned up a few times. The V call is TRBV6-5, the J call TRBJ2-3; 8 bases are a match to TRBD2. The CDR3 has 16 amino acids. CDR1 MNHEY and CDR2 SVGAGI come from the germline V gene. V dropped 5 bases and J dropped 1; count of bases not matched to a gene: 8. CDR3 nucleotide sequence: TGTGCCAGCAGTCTCCCCCGGCGGGGGGGCACAGATACGCAGTATTTT. Amino acids: CASSLPRRGGTDTQYF.

This clonotype was detected ten times or more. The genes are TRBV28 and TRBJ2-1, with D unresolved. V was pared by 1 base and J by 7 bases, with 8 bases between. CDR3 size: 13 residues. Germline CDR1 MDHEN, CDR2 SYDVKM. The DNA for the CDR3 is TGTGCCAGCAGTTTATCAGAGCGAAATGAGCAGTTCTTC. Protein sequence: CASSLSERNEQFF.

This clonotype came up many times. This chain links TRBV7-8 with TRBJ1-4; D perhaps matches TRBD1 (6 bases). This CDR3 has 15 amino acids. Germline V lookup: CDR1 SGHVS, CDR2 FQNEAQ. Trimming pared 3 bases from V and 5 bases from J, leaving 13 bases between. The CDR3 bases are TGTGCCAGCAGCTTCAACAGGGTGGTCAATGAAAAACTGTTTTTT. Its protein is CASSFNRVVNEKLFF.

This clonotype has at least ten counts. This chain uses TRBV3-1 with TRBJ2-1; TRBD2 agrees at 8 bases. The germline V gene has CDR1 LGHDT and CDR2 YNNKEL (reference sequence). This CDR3 has 15 amino acids. The J segment lost 6 bases and the V segment lost 3 bases, leaving 7 bases of the junction unmatched. The CDR3 DNA sequence: TGTGCCAGCAGCCATGGTAGCGGGGAAATCAATGAGCAGTTCTTC. It yields the protein CASSHGSGEINEQFF.

This clonotype was recorded many times. Written as DNA, the CDR3 is TGTGCCAGCAGCCAAAGGACAGTCTCCTACGAGCAGTACTTC. Translating it yields CASSQRTVSYEQYF. The V call is TRBV14, the J call TRBJ2-7; D might be TRBD1 (6 bases). V lost 2 bases and J lost 0, with 8 bases in between. In germline, CDR1 is SGHDN, CDR2 FVKESK. The CDR3 has 14 residues.

This sequence joins TRBV19 and TRBJ2-7; TRBD2 might be the D (7 bases). V lost 5 bases and J lost 9, with 29 bases in between. This CDR3 has 17 residues. CDR1 and CDR2 (germline): LNHDA, SQIVND (reference sequence). The CDR3 region is CASSPRGDILRDSAQYF. CDR3 in DNA: TGTGCCAGTAGTCCCCGGGGGGACATATTACGGGACTCCGCGCAGTACTTC. Full variable domain (remainder filled in from reference TRBV19 and TRBJ2-7): DGGITQSPKYLFRKEGQNVTLSCEQNLNHDAMYWYRQDPGQGLRLIYYSQIVNDFQKGDIAEGYSVSREKKESFPLTVTSAQKNPTAFYLCASSPRGDILRDSAQYFGPGTRLTVT.

The chain joins TRBV11-2 to TRBJ1-6; D not resolved. Trimming pared 0 bases from V and 7 bases from J, leaving 13 bases between. Per the germline V gene, CDR1 is SGHAT and CDR2 is FQNNGV. This CDR3 comprises 16 residues. CDR3: CASSLDGETRNSPLHF. DNA for the CDR3: TGTGCCAGCAGCTTAGATGGCGAGACACGGAATTCACCCCTCCACTTT.

This clonotype was observed once. This may come from a read error, since a much larger clone is one base off. The V gene is TRBV7-2, the J gene TRBJ2-1, with 11 nucleotides matching TRBD2. The CDR3 consists of 19 residues. Per germline, CDR1 SGHTA and CDR2 FQGNSA. In nucleotides, the CDR3 is TGTGCCAGCAGCCAAACGGGACTAGCGGTCCTTCTTAGATACAATGATCAGTTCTTC. It codes for CASSQTGLAVLLRYNDQFF. Looking up the rest from reference TRBV7-2 and TRBJ2-1 gives the full variable domain: GAGVSQSPSNKVTEKGKDVELRCDPISGHTALYWYRQSLGQGLEFLIYFQGNSAPDKSGLPSDRFSAERTGGSVSTLTIQRTQQEDSAVYLCASSQTGLAVLLRYNDQFFGPGTRLTVL.